The sequence of this TCR beta chain was determined in a study of cytomegalovirus exposure and HLA in healthy donors. PCR primers comprised 60 Vbeta and 13 Jbeta primers. TCRdb's table, derived via immunoSEQ multiplex PCR, lists solely in-frame clones and lacks some. The sample has under 200,000 clones, 70% to 85% seen once. Germline V CDR1 and CDR2: MNHNY, SVGAGI (reference sequence). The CDR3 loop spans 14 amino acids. Trimming took off 4 bases at V and 4 bases at J, with 13 bases between the two ends. J is TRBJ1-1 and V is TRBV6-6; the D is unclear. This TCR was recovered from a man aged 50-59 years in good health and CMV-seropositive. Input material: PBMCs. In nucleotides, the CDR3 is TGTGCCAGCAGTTTGTACGGCTCGGGCACTGAAGCTTTCTTT. It yields the protein CASSLYGSGTEAFF.